This T cell receptor (beta chain) was identified in a study of CD8 T cells in ankylosing spondylitis. V was shortened by 4 bases and J by 10 bases, with 10 bases between the two germline ends. There are 11 residues in the CDR3. The sample holds a few counts of this clonotype. Antigen specificity is unknown. Overall study findings and caveats: Within matched ankylosing spondylitis synovial fluid, disease-linked clones were reportedly significantly enriched. Among TCR beta sequences, a motif of roughly 8 highly homologous variants appeared characteristic of ankylosing spondylitis blood. Disease-associated clones were CD8+ and fairly uncommon in peripheral blood.

Quantitative barcoded 5'-RACE was used to prepare TCR beta libraries. MiXCR, run by TCRdb on the 5' RACE reads, gives a single entry per CDR3 protein. This sample has about 390,000 distinct CDR3 sequences; approximately 20% occur once, and the top ten carry roughly 16%. The sample consisted of blood, either unsorted or a sorted T cell fraction (not recorded which). The gene calls are TRBV12-3 or TRBV12-4 and TRBJ1-1; no clear D. The sequence came from a male donor with ankylosing spondylitis. The CDR3 DNA is TGTGCCAGCAGTTCGCCGGCGCTAGCTTTCTTT. This gives the protein CASSSPALAFF.